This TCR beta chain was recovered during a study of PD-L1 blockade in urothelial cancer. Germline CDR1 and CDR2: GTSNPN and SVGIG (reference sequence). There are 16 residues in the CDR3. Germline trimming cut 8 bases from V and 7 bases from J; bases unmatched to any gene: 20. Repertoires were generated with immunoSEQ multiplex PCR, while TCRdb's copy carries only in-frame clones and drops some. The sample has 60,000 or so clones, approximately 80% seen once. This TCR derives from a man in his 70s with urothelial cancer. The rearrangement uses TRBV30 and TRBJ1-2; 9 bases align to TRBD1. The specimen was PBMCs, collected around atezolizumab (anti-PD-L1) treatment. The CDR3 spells CARTDNRDRVPSGYTF. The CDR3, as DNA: TGTGCCCGAACTGACAACCGGGACAGGGTTCCTTCTGGCTACACCTTC.